This paragraph reports one TCR beta chain. Its antigen is still unknown. One base away there is no much larger clone; base qualities are not given. The record originates from a study of T cells after yellow fever vaccination (dated by TCRdb to 2018 to 2020). Background on the whole study: The SMART-Seq v4 Ultra Low Input RNA kit was used to prepare libraries from fractions with low cell numbers. To track T-cell clones before and after primary and booster YFV17D yellow fever vaccination, bulk TCR alpha and beta repertoires were sequenced longitudinally. Two healthy male donors, one aged 18 to 29 and one aged 30 to 40 years, were included in the cohort. Blood was collected at multiple timepoints before and after primary and secondary immunization, and bulk PBMC replicates and cell subsets were isolated.

TCR cDNA was synthesized by 5'RACE template switching, through which a universal primer site and unique molecular identifiers were introduced. Priming of cDNA synthesis was performed from both the TCR alpha and TCR beta constant segments. Library amplification involved two PCR steps, and the second step added sample barcodes and sequencing adapters. Sequencing of libraries was performed on Illumina HiSeq 2500 (2x100 bp) or NovaSeq (2x150 bp). As for how the authors treated the data: MIGEC handled demultiplexing of reads and collapsing into UMI consensus sequences, while MiXCR performed V(D)J alignment. Vaccine-responding clonotypes were defined with edgeR using replicate PBMC samples, requiring FDR below 0.01 and a log2 fold change above 5 up to day 15. Bulk clonotypes were assigned CD4 or CD8 identity according to which sequenced CD4 or CD8 repertoire held them at higher abundance. TCRdb trimmed the raw reads at Q25, called clones with MiXCR and kept productive beta chains. Duplicate CDR3 protein sequences are folded into a single record with the most common DNA and genes. TCRdb, rather than the study authors, made the V and J calls. The sample table holds over 300,000 distinct CDR3 sequences, of which approximately 7% were seen once. Clones ranked in the top ten supply 15% to 20% of the sample.

The full study reports these points: Computational filtering was required because FACS-sorted repertoires could contain abundant contaminating clonotypes from the bulk population. A small share of clonotypes occurred in both CD4 and CD8 compartments, likely arising from convergent recombination. After the booster, most of the clones that had expanded following primary vaccination were detected again (just under 97% of CD4 and around 88% of CD8), which suggests that memory was broadly maintained. The study included only two donors, which limits how far the findings can be generalized. The secondary T-cell response was weaker than the primary response but faster, peaking on day 5 instead of day 15.

The CDR3 has 17 amino acids, counting the end cysteine and phenylalanine. Only CDR3 DNA is held: 51 bases, read in frame from base 1. V is pared back by 0 bases and J by 6 bases, with 18 bases lying between the germline termini. Based on the germline V gene, the CDR1 and CDR2 sequences are LGHNA and YSLEER. This specimen's treatment or condition label, interpreted: live attenuated yellow fever vaccine strain. At each blood-draw timepoint, two biological replicates of bulk PBMCs were obtained. PBMCs were isolated from peripheral blood using a standard Ficoll-Paque protocol. TriZol was used to extract RNA from bulk PBMCs, CD4 and CD8 fractions, and dextramer-positive and dextramer-negative fractions.

This TCR was sampled from a young man who received the YFV17D yellow fever vaccine. Recombination connected TRBV4-3 to TRBJ1-5; the D gene is not confidently resolved. The material was PBMCs, obtained around 45 days after the first yellow fever vaccination. The DNA sequence reads TGCGCCAGCAGCCAAGATCATCGGGGTAGTGCAGTTCAGCCCCAGCATTTT. The translation is CASSQDHRGSAVQPQHF.